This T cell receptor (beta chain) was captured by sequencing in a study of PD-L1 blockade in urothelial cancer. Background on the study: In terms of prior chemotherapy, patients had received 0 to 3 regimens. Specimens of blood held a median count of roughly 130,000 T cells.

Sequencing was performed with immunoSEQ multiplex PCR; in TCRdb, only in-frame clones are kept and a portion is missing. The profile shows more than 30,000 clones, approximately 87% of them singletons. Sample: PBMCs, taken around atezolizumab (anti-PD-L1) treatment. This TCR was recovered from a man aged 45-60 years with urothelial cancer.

CDR3 in amino acids: CSVRDTNYGYTF. Here the CDR3 DNA reads TGCAGCGTTCGGGACACTAACTATGGCTACACCTTC. The chain uses TRBV29-1 and TRBJ1-2; perhaps TRBD1 as D (6 bases). The CDR3 is 12 residues long. V was shortened by 5 bases and J by 0 bases, with 7 bases between the two germline ends. Germline CDR1 and CDR2: SQVTM and ANQGSEA.